One sample yielded the 7 T cell receptor beta chains listed below, sequenced in a study of cytomegalovirus exposure and HLA in healthy donors. Using immunoSEQ multiplex PCR, the repertoire was profiled, and TCRdb retains in-frame clones only, with some absent. The sample includes hundreds of thousands of clones, roughly 89% of them seen just once. The specimen sequenced was PBMCs. These receptors were taken from a woman aged 18-35 years in good health and CMV-seronegative.

This rearrangement joins TRBV4-1 to TRBJ1-2; 7 bases align to TRBD1. Germline-derived CDR1 and CDR2 are MGHRA and YSYEKL. The CDR3 contains 14 residues. With 3 bases clipped from V and 5 bases from J, the junction kept 6 bases outside the gene matches. The chain's CDR3 is CASSQKQGFYGYTF. The DNA of the CDR3 is TGCGCCAGCAGCCAGAAACAGGGGTTTTATGGCTACACCTTC.

CDR3 nucleotide sequence: TGTGCCAGCAGCTTCAGAGGGTGGACAGGTCTGAACTATGGCTACACCTTC. Translation gives CASSFRGWTGLNYGYTF. The V and J genes are TRBV11-2 and TRBJ1-2, with 7 bases identical to TRBD1. The CDR3 is 17 residues long. The germline V gene encodes CDR1 SGHAT and CDR2 FQNNGV. Germline trimming cut 3 bases from V and 2 bases from J; bases unmatched to any gene: 12.

CDR3 residues: CASFGPGVEAFF. The CDR3 DNA follows: TGTGCCAGCTTTGGGCCGGGGGTAGAAGCTTTCTTT. The V call is TRBV28, the J call TRBJ1-1; D perhaps matches TRBD1 (5 bases). The CDR3 has 12 residues. V lost 8 bases to trimming and J lost 8 bases, with 15 bases between them. CDR1 is MDHEN, CDR2 SYDVKM, per germline.

The V gene is TRBV19, the J gene TRBJ2-5; D is ambiguous. CDR3 length: 14 residues. V gave up 2 bases and J gave up 0 bases, with 7 bases separating them. Germline V gives CDR1 LNHDA, CDR2 SQIVND (reference sequence). The CDR3 DNA reads TGTGCCAGTAGTATATTCGGAGACCAAGAGACCCAGTACTTC. Translated: CASSIFGDQETQYF.

The chain uses TRBV2 and TRBJ2-5, with D possibly being TRBD1 (5 bases). The CDR3 runs to 12 residues. Germline assignment: CDR1 SNHLY and CDR2 FYNNEI. Between the trimmed V and J ends, which lost 8 bases and 5 bases, there was a span of 12 bases. The CDR3 DNA reads TGTGCCAGCGACAGAGGCTCTGAGACCCAGTACTTC. As protein: CASDRGSETQYF. The entire variable domain, with the rest obtained from reference TRBV2 and TRBJ2-5, is as follows: EPEVTQTPSHQVTQMGQEVILRCVPISNHLYFYWYRQILGQKVEFLVSFYNNEISEKSEIFDDQFSVERPDGSNFTLKIRSTKLEDSAMYFCASDRGSETQYFGPGTRLLVL.

This sequence joins TRBV6-5 and TRBJ1-6; 10 bases agree with TRBD1. V was pared by 6 bases and J by 9 bases, with 5 bases of the junction left unmatched. This CDR3 contains 14 residues. Germline V gene sequence: CDR1 MNHEY, CDR2 SVGAGI. The CDR3 region is CASRYGTGASPLHF. As DNA, the CDR3 is TGTGCCAGCAGATACGGGACAGGGGCTTCACCCCTCCACTTT.

The chain uses TRBV10-3 and TRBJ1-2; maybe TRBD1 (6 bases). Per the germline V gene, CDR1 is ENHRY and CDR2 is SYGVKD. This CDR3 has 15 residues. V lost 6 bases to trimming and J lost 4 bases, with 18 bases between them. CDR3 coding DNA: TGTGCCATCAGACCCGGAGGGGGGGAGGGCTATGGCTACACCTTC. Translated, it gives CAIRPGGGEGYGYTF.